This T cell receptor beta chain originates from a study of Graves' ophthalmopathy and Graves' hyperthyroidism. Study conclusions and caveats: Ophthalmopathy progression was predicted with roughly 68% sensitivity and roughly 74% specificity.

RNA transcripts were the template, and TCR beta CDR3 regions were amplified from them. HTBI-primed RT-PCR formed the first round, and a multiplex PCR formed the second. TCRdb re-called the multiplex PCR reads with MiXCR, one entry per CDR3 protein. The repertoire holds 1 million to 1.3 million distinct CDR3 sequences, 35% to 45% seen once, with 11% in the top ten. With V trimmed by 10 bases and J by 3 bases, 9 bases remained unmatched. The CDR3 is 13 amino acids. The germline V gene has CDR1 MNHNY and CDR2 SVGAGI (reference sequence). This clonotype showed up just a few times. No antigen is known for it.

The TCR sequence derives from an adult man with Graves' hyperthyroidism. The chain recombines TRBV6-6 with TRBJ2-7; TRBD2 matches at 7 bases. The sample taken for sequencing was peripheral blood or thyroid tissue (not recorded which). CDR3 region: CAIGAGQSYEQYF. DNA of the CDR3: TGTGCCATCGGAGCGGGGCAGAGCTACGAGCAGTACTTC.